The entry that follows covers one T cell receptor (beta chain) sequence. Stated time point: baseline pretreatment blood. The treatment here: 15 Gy SBRT to primary tumor, nephrectomy 4 weeks later. The record originates from a study of radiation and T cells in renal cell carcinoma. Study-level information: Nephrectomy followed 15 Gy stereotactic body radiation by 4 weeks.

TCRdb's copy holds only in-frame clones and misses some; the assay was immunoSEQ multiplex PCR. The profile shows 120,000 to 150,000 clones, around 90% of them singletons. The CDR3 has 14 residues. Germline trimming cut 10 bases from V and 1 base from J; bases unmatched to any gene: 7. The germline gives CDR1 MNHEY, CDR2 SMNVEV (reference sequence). This receptor was taken from a woman in her 70s with renal cell carcinoma. The sample consisted of blood, taken from a patient whose treatment included radiotherapy and nephrectomy. The chain combines TRBV27 with TRBJ1-1; 9 nucleotides align to TRBD1. The CDR3 DNA is TGTGCCACCTCGGACAGGGGATCGAACACTGAAGCTTTCTTT. It yields the protein CATSDRGSNTEAFF.